This T cell receptor beta chain was found in a study of shared clonotypes between healthy human individuals. Profiling relied on immunoSEQ multiplex PCR, and the TCRdb table lists in-frame clones only, not all of them. Of roughly 2 million clones in the sample, around 95% were seen once. The ends were cut back, 3 bases at V and 5 bases at J, with 4 bases in the middle. CDR3 length: 11 amino acids. Germline V gene sequence: CDR1 SGHDN, CDR2 FVKESK. On this clone itself: Within the sample, other DNA sequences also encode this same CDR3.

Sequencing was carried out using naive CD4+ T cells sorted from blood. Subset of the sample: CD45RA+ positively selected. The V call is TRBV14, the J call TRBJ2-5; D not certain. The sequence derives from a man aged 18 to 29 in good health. This CDR3 is CASSHGETQYF. The CDR3 DNA reads as TGTGCCAGCAGCCATGGGGAGACCCAGTACTTC.